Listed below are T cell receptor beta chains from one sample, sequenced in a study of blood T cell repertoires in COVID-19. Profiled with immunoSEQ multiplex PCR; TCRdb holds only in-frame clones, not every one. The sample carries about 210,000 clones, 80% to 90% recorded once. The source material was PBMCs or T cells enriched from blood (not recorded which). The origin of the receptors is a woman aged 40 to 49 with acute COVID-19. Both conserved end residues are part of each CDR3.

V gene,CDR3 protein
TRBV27,CASRTAGHEQFF
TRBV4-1,CASRDLQEGKNIQYF
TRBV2,CASTQQGGNTEAFF
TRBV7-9,CASSPGGVDTEAFF
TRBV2,CASRAGGLRANVLTF
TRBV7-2,CASSGSGLKFYEQYF
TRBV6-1,CASSERSSTDTQYF
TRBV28,CASSLGGLAEKLFF
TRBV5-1,CASSPGALETQYF
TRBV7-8,CASSLGASGEVYEQFF
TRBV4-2,CASSLGLAGGSGEQYF
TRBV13,CASSRGLAGDEQYF
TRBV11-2,CASSLTAGSYNSPLHF
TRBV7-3,CASSLTPLASYEQYF
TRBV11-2,CASSSGSTGELFF
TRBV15,CATSRDLTGVDTGELFF
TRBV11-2,CASSLGFSADNEQFF
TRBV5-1,CASAPSVSSYNEQFF
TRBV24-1,CATSSGLRGTEAFF
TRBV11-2,CASSLSTSGNEQFF
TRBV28,CASSFPRAFEAFF
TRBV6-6,CASSQNRGGGRNEQFF
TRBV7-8,CASSLIGRTGAGETQYF
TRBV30,CAWSVLGSGANVLTF
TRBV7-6,CASSTSRDRAYEQYF
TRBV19,CASSVSGRAQETQYF
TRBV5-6,CASSFGPNQPQHF
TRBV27,CASSFRGAASTTQETQYF
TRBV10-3,CAISESTVEQYF
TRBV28,CASRTGTEAFF
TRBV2,CASSVSLAGTGEQFF
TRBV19,CASSTQGGAYEQYF
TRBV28,CASSLWGDGNSPLHF
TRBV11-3,CASSPTNTEAFF
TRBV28,CASSQGAIYGYTF
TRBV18,CASSPVTGKTEAFF
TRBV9,CASSSSGTGEETQYF
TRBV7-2,CASSDRGGEEQYF
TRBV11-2,CASSSTSGTGRETQYF
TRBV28,CASSFTGNLHHEQFF
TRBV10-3,CAISESSGFNQPQHF
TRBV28,CASREFFQPQHF
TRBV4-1,CASSPTSGQETQYF
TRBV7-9,CASTVLDSNTEAFF
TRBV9,CASSGGLAGGVTSTDTQYF
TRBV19,CASSPHRGRGDEKLFF
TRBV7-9,CASSEHQGGYGYTF
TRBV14,CASSPGGGGELFF
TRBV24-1,CATSSGRATEAFF
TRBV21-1,CASQSREVPREQYF
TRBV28,CASSLADNEQFF
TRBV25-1,CASGRTASTEAFF
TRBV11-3,CASSFRLAGGRYNEQFF
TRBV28,CASSFGGSRQTQYF
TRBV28,CASSSSGNFYNEQFF
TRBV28,CASSFTGSSYEQYF
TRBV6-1,CASSEVGLQAYEQYF
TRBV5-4,CASSLIGQGSYEQYF
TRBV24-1,CATSQGTYRFGYTF